This T cell receptor (beta chain) is drawn from a study of shared clonotypes between healthy human individuals (dated by TCRdb to the early 2020s). A note on the overall study: The cohort comprised a couple of women and a few men aged 18 to 49 years. For each donor, three plates each were used for CD4 naive and CD4 memory, two plates were used for CD8 naive, and one plate was used for CD8 memory. Blood TCR repertoires of several healthy adults were deeply sequenced to estimate repertoire size and the extent of clonotype sharing between individuals. To increase sequencing depth and limit assay-specific biases, TCR repertoire library preparation and sequencing were carried out by different laboratories using diverse techniques. Leukapheresis yielded between about 0.9 and 8.9 billion PBMCs per donor. The study at large found these results: Sampling was restricted to blood, and TCR repertoires in tissue are likely to differ from TCR repertoires in blood. Around 5% of naive CD4, around 3.6% of naive CD8, around 2.3% of memory CD4, and more than 0.35% of memory CD8 clonotypes were shared across a few donors. Rarefaction of sorted-subset datasets indicated incomplete sequencing despite the large sequencing depth. The small number of donors limited the genetic and exposure-history diversity represented. Higher generation probabilities were observed for clonotypes shared by all four sorted-subset donors than for non-shared clonotypes. Based on pairwise subsampling, the degree of clonotype sharing among donors was expected to be affected by sequencing depth. Larger estimated clonotype richness was generally found for naive subsets than for memory subsets.

A note on this clone: Which antigen it targets is not known. Base qualities are not recorded, but no much larger clone differs from it by a single base.

The germline V gene provides CDR1 SGHTA and CDR2 FQGNSA. At the junction V is shortened by 3 bases and J by 4 bases, with 13 bases in between. The CDR3 covers 15 residues, taking in both the cysteine and the phenylalanine. Of the read, only the CDR3 DNA is kept; its 45 bases are in frame from base 1. Healthy HIV-negative adults with no recently reported acute infections or vaccinations were included as donors. Only Caucasian adults living in Nashville, Tennessee, USA were represented among the donors. CD4+ T cells were enriched by magnetic negative selection, after which naive cells were positively selected on CD45RA and the negative fraction was taken as the memory subset. After blood collection by leukapheresis, PBMCs were isolated using Ficoll-Histopaque density gradient centrifugation and then cryopreserved in the vapor phase of liquid nitrogen. Purity and quantity of every magnetically sorted T cell population were checked by analytical flow cytometry. Genomic DNA was isolated from each sorted fraction and quantified by UV absorbance on a Nanodrop 2000c.

Using the deep immunoSEQ assay, TCR CDR3 regions were amplified from genomic DNA by multiplex PCR. Extracted genomic DNA from each cell subset was distributed evenly across all wells of several immunoSEQ 96-well plates, and each plate was treated as a replicate. For sorted subsets, each replicate PCR was loaded with approximately 190 ng genomic DNA, equivalent to about 30,000 T cell genomes. Purified libraries were quantified with a Qubit 3.0 fluorometer, sized on a Bioanalyzer 2100, and re-quantified with the KAPA Library Quantification kit. A separate single-read 150-cycle Illumina NextSeq 550 flow cell was used to sequence each immunoSEQ 96-well plate. The paper's data handling went like this. Because only junctional sequences without quality scores were contained in the immunoSEQ output, filtering matching that applied to full-length reads could not be performed. To assign V/J genes and CDR3, sequences were annotated using PyIR, a Python wrapper for IgBLAST v1.9, with IMGT germline references. Reads were removed for weak V/J assignments (E-value above 1e-6), missing CDR3, stop codons, out-of-frame junctions, or ambiguous translated residues. V3J clonotypes were defined by identical inferred V gene, J gene, and CDR3 amino acid sequence. The percentage overlap between two repertoires was calculated by dividing the number of shared unique clonotypes by the size of the smaller repertoire. Richness of each repertoire was evaluated using RTK rarefaction, the Chao1 estimator, and Recon v2.1 estimates of unobserved clonotypes. Generation probabilities were computed with OLGA for all TCRbeta clonotypes obtained by the gDNA method from a handful of donors. TCRdb holds this immuneACCESS table with in-frame rearrangements only. Some clones are missing; in checked studies, unresolved V genes explain under half, and the rest has no known cause. The V and J calls and the clone size are those of that table, but D and trimming were determined from the DNA. The sample profile shows around 1.1 million clones; 70% to 85% of them were found once. Of the sample, 0.89% is held by the ten largest clones.

Sequences were obtained from memory CD4+ T cells from PBMCs. What the cell subset or site label conveys for this sample: CD45RA-negative fraction. The clonotype comes from a man aged 18 to 30 in good health. Some clones in this sample may be carry-over from other donors' samples. Recombination linked TRBV7-2 to TRBJ2-1; confidence is insufficient to name the D gene. The nucleotide sequence reads as follows: TGTGCCAGCAGCTTGGGCACATCCTCATACAATGAGCAGTTCTTC. Translation gives CASSLGTSSYNEQFF.